These T cell receptor beta chains were read from a single sample in a study of monozygotic twins with inflammatory bowel disease. TCRdb reanalyzed the 5' RACE reads and collapses them to one entry per CDR3 protein, without DNA. Its table lists roughly 330,000 distinct CDR3 sequences. Sequencing used blood. The receptor source for this set is a human donor with ulcerative colitis or Crohn's disease, or a healthy co-twin of an affected twin (not recorded which). Each CDR3 is given with its conserved first and last residue.

TRBV12-3/TRBV12-4,TRBJ2-1,CASSLSTGAYNEQFF
TRBV6-2/TRBV6-3,TRBJ1-6,CASLDRDSYNSPLHF
TRBV12-3/TRBV12-4,TRBJ2-1,CASKSGTMPYNEQFF
TRBV5-1,TRBJ2-1,CASSFSGADGSF
TRBV4-2,TRBJ1-2,CASSPAPPGSKWGYTF
TRBV18,TRBJ2-5,CASSPGETQYF
TRBV5-1,TRBJ1-3,CASSPGGAHSGNTIYF
TRBV2,TRBJ2-7,CASGGRGGTIYEQYF
TRBV9,TRBJ2-1,CASSVAGDEQFF
TRBV10-3,TRBJ1-1,CATRPTDTFEAFF
TRBV5-4,TRBJ2-2,CASSLVASGASRELFF
TRBV27,TRBJ2-7,CASSLYAGAGSYEQYF
TRBV5-1,TRBJ2-3,CASNAKGLENTQYF
TRBV4-1,TRBJ1-1,CASSQSGQGNTEAFF
TRBV7-9,TRBJ1-3,CASSRGGGGNTIYF
TRBV5-6,TRBJ1-2,CASSLQGATYGYTF
TRBV6-5,TRBJ2-5,CASSYQALTAHF
TRBV20-1,TRBJ1-5,CSAHTSSNQPQHF
TRBV29-1,TRBJ2-3,CSVEASGRGTDTQYF
TRBV19,TRBJ1-2,CASTAGTAHGYTF
TRBV5-5,TRBJ1-5,CASSLDLSTANQPQHF
TRBV11-2,TRBJ2-1,CASSPGTGYEQFF
TRBV12-3/TRBV12-4,TRBJ2-2,CASSGRGPTYTGELFF
TRBV28,TRBJ2-1,CASSSPTGTSGRAEQFF
TRBV12-3/TRBV12-4,TRBJ2-7,CASSLWGVGFYEQYF
TRBV27,TRBJ2-7,CASSPWDRPYEQYF
TRBV20-1,TRBJ2-5,CSARKSGGPETQYF
TRBV25-1,TRBJ1-4,CASSEGIKATNEKLFF
TRBV3-1,TRBJ2-5,CASSAGAQETQYF
TRBV20-1,TRBJ1-2,CSAWDSYYYGYTF
TRBV27,TRBJ1-6,CASRPTGDNSPLHF
TRBV29-1,TRBJ1-2,CSSTQGGYGYTF
TRBV7-2,TRBJ2-7,CASSFAFSYEQYF
TRBV29-1,TRBJ2-5,CSVETGGKETQYF
TRBV16,TRBJ1-3,CASSPWQGSGNTIYF
TRBV10-3,TRBJ1-2,CAISLSDLNYGYTF
TRBV13,TRBJ2-2,CASSPFTGTANTGELFF
TRBV4-2,TRBJ2-1,CASSRDTSSYNEQFF
TRBV6-1,TRBJ2-2,CASGTGGASGELFF
TRBV28,TRBJ2-2,CASSSGRITGELFF
TRBV11-2,TRBJ2-1,CASSLDQRGSEQFF
TRBV12-3/TRBV12-4,TRBJ2-1,CASSPGQGNYNEQFF
TRBV3-1,TRBJ1-2,CASSTGLGMGGYTF
TRBV7-8,TRBJ2-7,CASSPRLPVEQYF
TRBV12-3/TRBV12-4,TRBJ2-1,CASRTGQVVEQFF
TRBV29-1,TRBJ2-5,CSVVGGAAQETQYF
TRBV20-1,TRBJ1-2,CSAREGSRGYTF
TRBV18,TRBJ2-7,CASSPPVEGDYEQYF
TRBV20-1,TRBJ1-1,CSASIRGNTEAFF
TRBV5-1,TRBJ2-6,CASSDRAQHRTGANVLTF
TRBV4-3,TRBJ2-3,CASSQDPQIRGKFTDTQYF
TRBV4-1,TRBJ2-1,CASSQYKVSYNEQFF
TRBV6-5,TRBJ2-3,CASSYSWGDITDTQYF